This T cell receptor beta chain comes out of a study of T cell repertoires in cytomegalovirus infection. About the study: Public signatures in TCR beta pointed to CMV infection and matching HLA type.

This clonotype was picked up many times. What it binds is not known. The germline CDR1 and CDR2 sequences are SGHTA and FQGNSA. The CDR3 has 14 amino acids. The V and J ends lost 6 bases and 3 bases respectively, with 12 bases between them. Study-wide results and caveats: The ex vivo response was dominated by HLA-C-restricted CMV-specific TCR beta clonotypes.

TCRdb used MiXCR to reprocess the reads, holding one entry per CDR3 protein. The sample has approximately 320,000 distinct CDR3 sequences, roughly 9.5% seen once. This TCR was recovered from a human donor in good health (CMV status not recorded). Some clones in this sample may be carry-over from other donors' samples. The material sequenced was PBMCs. The V gene is TRBV7-2, the J gene TRBJ1-5, with D perhaps TRBD1 (6 bases). CDR3 sequence reads: CASSSDSYNQPQHF. CDR3 sequence (DNA): TGTGCCAGCAGTTCGGACAGCTACAATCAGCCCCAGCATTTT.